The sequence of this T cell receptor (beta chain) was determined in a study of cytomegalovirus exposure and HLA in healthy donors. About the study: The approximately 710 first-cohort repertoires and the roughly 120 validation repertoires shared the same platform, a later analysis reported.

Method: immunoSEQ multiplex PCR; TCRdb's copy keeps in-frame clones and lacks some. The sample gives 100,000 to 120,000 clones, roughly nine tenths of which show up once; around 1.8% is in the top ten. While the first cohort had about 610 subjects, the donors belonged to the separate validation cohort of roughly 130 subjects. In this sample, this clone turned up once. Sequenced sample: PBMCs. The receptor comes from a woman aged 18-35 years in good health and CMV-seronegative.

The CDR3 spells CASSLTGTGNYEQYF. DNA for the CDR3: TGTGCCAGCAGCTTAACCGGGACAGGGAACTACGAGCAGTACTTC. The chain recombines TRBV7-3 with TRBJ2-7, with TRBD1 matching 9 bases. V was clipped by 0 bases and J by 3 bases; unmatched bases: 3. The CDR3 is made up of 15 amino acids. Germline assignment: CDR1 SGHTA and CDR2 FQGTGA.